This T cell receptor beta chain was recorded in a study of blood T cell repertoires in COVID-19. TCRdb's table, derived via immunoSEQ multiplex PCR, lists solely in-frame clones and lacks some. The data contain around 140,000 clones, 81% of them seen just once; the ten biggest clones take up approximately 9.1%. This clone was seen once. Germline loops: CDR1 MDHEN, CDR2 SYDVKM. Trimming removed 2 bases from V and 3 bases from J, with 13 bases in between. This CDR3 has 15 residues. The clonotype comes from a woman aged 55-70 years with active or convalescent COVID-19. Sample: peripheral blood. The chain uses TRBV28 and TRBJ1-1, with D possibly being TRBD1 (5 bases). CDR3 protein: CASSLVQGGHTEAFF. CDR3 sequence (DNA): TGTGCCAGCAGTTTAGTGCAGGGTGGCCACACTGAAGCTTTCTTT. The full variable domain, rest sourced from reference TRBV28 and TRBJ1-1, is DVKVTQSSRYLVKRTGEKVFLECVQDMDHENMFWYRQDPGLGLRLIYFSYDVKMKEKGDIPEGYSVSREKKERFSLILESASTNQTSMYLCASSLVQGGHTEAFFGQGTRLTVV.